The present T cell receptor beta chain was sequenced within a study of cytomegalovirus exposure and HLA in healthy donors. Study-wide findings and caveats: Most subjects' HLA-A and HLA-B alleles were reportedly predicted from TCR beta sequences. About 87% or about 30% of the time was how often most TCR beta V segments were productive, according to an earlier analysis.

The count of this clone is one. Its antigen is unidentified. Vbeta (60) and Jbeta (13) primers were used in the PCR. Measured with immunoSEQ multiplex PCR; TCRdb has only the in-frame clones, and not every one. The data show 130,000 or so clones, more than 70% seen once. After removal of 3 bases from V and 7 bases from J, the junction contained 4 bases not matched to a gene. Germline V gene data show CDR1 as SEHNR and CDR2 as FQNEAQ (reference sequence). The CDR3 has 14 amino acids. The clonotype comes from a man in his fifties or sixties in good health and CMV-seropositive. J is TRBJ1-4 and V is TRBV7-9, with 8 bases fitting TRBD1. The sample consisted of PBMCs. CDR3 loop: CASSFRGTGEKLFF. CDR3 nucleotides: TGTGCCAGCAGCTTCAGGGGGACAGGTGAAAAACTGTTTTTT.